This T cell receptor beta chain was sequenced during a study of shared clonotypes between healthy human individuals. Overall study results and limits: Researchers found naive subsets generally carried larger estimated richness than memory subsets. What limited the represented genetic and exposure-history diversity was the small number of donors.

As to this clone: Its target is not known.

In germline, CDR1 is SEHNR, CDR2 FQNEAQ (reference sequence). The germline V and J ends were trimmed by 1 base and 5 bases, with 6 bases remaining between them. CDR3 length: 12 amino acids. Among the donors, all were Caucasian adults who lived in Nashville, Tennessee. TCRdb's copy holds only in-frame clones and misses some; the assay was immunoSEQ multiplex PCR. This table holds about 120,000 clones, 55% to 70% found once. This TCR derives from a woman in her 30s in good health. The material sequenced was memory CD8+ T cells sorted from blood. Subset reported: CD45RO+ cells pooled with CCR7-negative TemRA cells. The chain joins TRBV7-9 to TRBJ2-7; a weak D match, TRBD2 (6 bases). CDR3 loop: CASSLGGDEQYF. DNA for the CDR3: TGTGCCAGCAGCTTAGGCGGGGACGAGCAGTACTTC.